One and the same sample provided the 8 T cell receptor beta chains below, sequenced in a study of T cells in Graves' hyperthyroidism and ophthalmopathy. RNA transcripts yielded amplified TCR beta CDR3 regions. Primed by the HTBI set, a first-round RT-PCR was run on the TCR CDR3. TCRdb reprocessed the multiplex PCR reads with MiXCR, giving one entry per CDR3 protein. The table lists fewer than 400,000 distinct CDR3 sequences, roughly 13% of them singletons. Sequences were obtained from blood. Receptor source: a man aged 45-65 years with Graves' ophthalmopathy.

This sequence joins TRBV29-1 and TRBJ2-7, with TRBD2 as a possible D gene (5 bases). V lost 7 bases, J lost 3 bases, and 13 bases lay in between. This CDR3 comprises 12 residues. The germline gives CDR1 SQVTM, CDR2 ANQGSEA. The DNA for the CDR3 is TGCAGCGCCAGGTCGGGGATCTACGAGCAGTACTTC. It yields the protein CSARSGIYEQYF.

This clonotype came up many times. The V and J genes are TRBV30 and TRBJ2-1, with TRBD2 matching over 10 bases. The CDR3 runs to 12 residues. CDR1 is GTSNPN, CDR2 SVGIG, per germline (reference sequence). The ends lost 4 bases at V and 10 bases at J; junction bases unmatched: 4. CDR3 in amino acids: CAWIGSGREQFF. For the CDR3, the DNA is TGTGCCTGGATTGGTAGCGGGAGGGAGCAGTTCTTC.

V gene TRBV27 combines with J gene TRBJ1-2; 7 nucleotides align to TRBD1. Germline CDR1 reads MNHEY; CDR2 reads SMNVEV (reference sequence). The CDR3 consists of 15 residues. The ends lost 2 bases at V and 4 bases at J; junction bases unmatched: 7. The CDR3 bases are TGTGCCAGCAGTTTAGCGGCAGGGGGTAGCTATGGCTACACCTTC. Its protein is CASSLAAGGSYGYTF.

This clonotype showed up many times. J is TRBJ2-7 and V is TRBV5-1, with D possibly matching TRBD1 (5 bases). Germline V gene data show CDR1 as SGHRS and CDR2 as YFSETQ. V lost 4 bases and J 0 bases, leaving 11 bases between the germline ends. The CDR3 length is 14 residues. The CDR3 loop reads CASSLVDSSYEQYF. The CDR3 DNA follows: TGCGCCAGCAGCCTCGTTGACAGCTCCTACGAGCAGTACTTC.

The table lists this clonotype with a few counts. The gene calls are TRBV19 and TRBJ1-2, with 8 nucleotides matching TRBD1. Trimming removed 5 bases from V and 6 bases from J; junction bases left unmatched: 5. The germline V gene has CDR1 LNHDA and CDR2 SQIVND (reference sequence). This CDR3 spans 13 amino acids. The DNA for the CDR3 is TGTGCCAGTAGTGCACAGGGGGAGAATGGCTACACCTTC. Protein: CASSAQGENGYTF.

The table lists this clonotype with many counts. The CDR3 region is CASSPSWTGVYEQYF. CDR3 sequence (DNA): TGTGCCAGCAGCCCCAGCTGGACAGGGGTCTACGAGCAGTACTTC. V is TRBV7-3 and J is TRBJ2-7, with 9 bases lining up with TRBD1. This CDR3 contains 15 residues. The germline CDR1 and CDR2 sequences are SGHTA and FQGTGA. With 5 bases clipped from V and 3 bases from J, the junction kept 8 bases outside the gene matches.

As for this clonotype: A read error may be the cause here, since a much bigger clone is one base away. This CDR3 is missing its conserved last phenylalanine or tryptophan, likely due to a read error. The J gene is TRBJ1-2, the V gene TRBV3-1, with D possibly being TRBD1 (6 bases). There are 14 residues in the CDR3. The V end was cut by 5 bases, the J end by 8 bases, with 18 bases between. Germline-derived CDR1 and CDR2 are LGHDT and YNNKEL (reference sequence). The CDR3 nucleotides are TGTGCCAGCAGCACCACCCACAGGGACGCGGGCTACACCCTC. Encoded protein: CASSTTHRDAGYTL.

The rearrangement links TRBV10-3 to TRBJ2-1, with 12 bases fitting TRBD2. Losses at the gene ends were 10 bases for V and 6 bases for J; bases not matched to a gene: 19. This CDR3 comprises 18 residues. Germline CDR1 and CDR2: ENHRY and SYGVKD. The CDR3 bases are TGTGCCACCGCCGCCGCTAGCGGGAGGGTCGACTTGGGCAATGAGCAGTTCTTC. Protein product: CATAAASGRVDLGNEQFF.